This paragraph covers one T cell receptor beta chain sequence. Antigen: not known. The repertoire was sequenced with immunoSEQ multiplex PCR; TCRdb's copy has only in-frame clones and lacks some. The table has roughly 120,000 clones, 88% seen once. Germline CDR1 and CDR2: LNHNV and YYDKDF (reference sequence). V was pared by 5 bases and J by 4 bases, with 11 bases between. This CDR3 region has 13 residues. This sample is drawn from a study of T cell responses to AZD1222 COVID-19 vaccine. Study results and caveats: Females made up more of the donors, who were largely white British, and clonal diversity may have come out too low. At 160-218 and 743-854, vaccine-associated CD4 TCRs were dominant, and they spanned spike. The study reported that nearly half of spike-specific TCRs target unmutated variant regions. Repertoire sampling happened only post peak T cell response.

The source of this sequence is an adult who received the AZD1222 COVID-19 vaccine. The rearrangement uses TRBV15 and TRBJ1-1; D not resolved. The sequencing here drew on peripheral blood, taken 28 days after the second AZD1222 dose. Here the CDR3 DNA reads TGTGCCACCAGCGAGGAACGGGCCACTGAAGCTTTCTTT. It translates to CATSEERATEAFF.